The source of this T cell receptor (beta chain) is a study of blood T cell repertoires in COVID-19. Germline-derived CDR1 and CDR2 are SGHRS and YFSETQ. This CDR3 spans 15 amino acids. Trimming pared 2 bases from V and 2 bases from J, leaving 12 bases between. Libraries were prepared by immunoSEQ multiplex PCR; TCRdb keeps only in-frame clonotypes and omits some of them. The sample includes under 250,000 clones, 83% of them seen just once. Participants were aged roughly 18 to 89 years from about two dozen US areas. Exposed participants came across a COVID-19 case within 2 weeks before study entry. Only one count was recorded for this clone. A much larger clone sits a single nucleotide away, making a read error possible. In the same sample, other DNA sequences code for this CDR3.

Material: PBMCs or T cells enriched from blood (not recorded which). The rearrangement joins TRBV5-1 to TRBJ2-3, with D perhaps matching TRBD1 (6 bases). The origin of this receptor is a woman in her thirties or forties who had been exposed to COVID-19. The CDR3 region is CASSLQGRDTDTQYF. The CDR3 DNA sequence: TGCGCCAGCAGCTTACAGGGAAGGGACACAGATACGCAGTATTTT.